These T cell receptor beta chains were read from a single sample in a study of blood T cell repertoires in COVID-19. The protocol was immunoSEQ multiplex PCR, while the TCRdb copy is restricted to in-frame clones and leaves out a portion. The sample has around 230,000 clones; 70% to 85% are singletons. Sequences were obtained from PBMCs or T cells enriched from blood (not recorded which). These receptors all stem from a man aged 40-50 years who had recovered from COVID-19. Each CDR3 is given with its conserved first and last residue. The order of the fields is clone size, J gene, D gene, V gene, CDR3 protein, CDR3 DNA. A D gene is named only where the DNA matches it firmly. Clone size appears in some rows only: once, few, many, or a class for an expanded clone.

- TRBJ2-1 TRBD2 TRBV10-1 CASSAGGGPGREQFF TGCGCCAGCAGTGCCGGGGGGGGGCCAGGCCGTGAGCAGTTCTTC
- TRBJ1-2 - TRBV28 CASSFRARGYTF TGTGCCAGCAGTTTCCGAGCTCGTGGCTACACCTTC
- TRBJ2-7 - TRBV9 CASSVVEGGEQYF TGTGCCAGCAGCGTAGTCGAGGGCGGCGAGCAGTACTTC
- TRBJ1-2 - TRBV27 CASSLWGEANYGYTF TGTGCCAGCAGTTTATGGGGGGAAGCTAACTATGGCTACACCTTC
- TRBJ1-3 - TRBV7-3 CASSSSGSGNTIYF TGTGCCAGCAGCTCGTCGGGGTCCGGAAACACCATATATTTT
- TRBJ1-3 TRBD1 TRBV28 CASSLVQGQYAIYF TGTGCCAGCAGTTTAGTACAGGGGCAATATGCCATATATTTT
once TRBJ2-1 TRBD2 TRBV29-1 CSAGTSGSNEQFF TGCAGCGCCGGGACTAGCGGGAGCAATGAGCAGTTCTTC
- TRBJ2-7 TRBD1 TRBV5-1 CASSFRQGHEQYF TGCGCCAGCAGCTTTAGACAGGGCCACGAGCAGTACTTC
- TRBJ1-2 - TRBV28 CASSSGQTYGYTF TGTGCCAGCAGTTCGGGACAAACCTATGGCTACACCTTC
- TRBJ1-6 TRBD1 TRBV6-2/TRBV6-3 CASSLTGPYNSPLHF TGTGCCAGCAGTCTGACAGGGCCCTATAATTCACCCCTCCACTTT
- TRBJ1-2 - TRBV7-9 CASSLGRGSGYTF TGTGCCAGCAGCTTAGGAAGGGGATCTGGCTACACCTTC
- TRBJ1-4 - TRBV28 CASRGSANEKLFF TGTGCCAGTCGGGGATCGGCTAATGAAAAACTGTTTTTT
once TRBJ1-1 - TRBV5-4 CASREQGKNTEAFF TGTGCCAGCAGGGAACAGGGAAAGAACACTGAAGCTTTCTTT
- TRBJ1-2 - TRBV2 CASSENRLSF TGTGCCAGCAGTGAAAACAGGTTATCCTTC
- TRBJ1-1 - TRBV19 CASLYRDTEAFF TGTGCCAGCCTTTACAGGGACACTGAAGCTTTCTTT
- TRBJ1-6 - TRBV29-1 CSVGQSNNSPLHF TGCAGCGTTGGACAGTCGAATAATTCACCCCTCCACTTT